This TCR beta chain was obtained from a study of glioma-infiltrating T cells after dendritic cell vaccination. The CDR3 length is 15 residues. Germline V CDR1 and CDR2: SGHTA, FQGTGA. Trimming at V came to 5 bases and at J to 5 bases, leaving 11 bases not matched to a gene. Clones were read by immunoSEQ multiplex PCR, and TCRdb kept only the in-frame ones, dropping some. The table has around 83,000 clones, roughly 85% seen once; the top ten hold around 8.5%. Time point noted: after dendritic cell vaccination, including at tumor progression/relapse. This chain links TRBV7-3 with TRBJ1-2; 7 bases agree with TRBD1. The TCR sequence derives from a human donor with glioblastoma. Sequenced material: blood, taken after dendritic cell vaccination. In nucleotides, the CDR3 is TGTGCCAGCAGCCCTACCCCGGGACAGACATATGGCTACACCTTC. It specifies CASSPTPGQTYGYTF.